Sequencing of this T cell receptor (beta chain) was carried out in a study of blood T cell repertoires in COVID-19. Looking at the study overall: Nucleic acid was either cDNA or gDNA, and it came from T cells, B-cell-depleted T cells, or PBMCs.

Participants came from some 23 US areas, aged roughly 18 to 95 years. Participants' own reports of clinical history determined their cohort assignment. This CDR3 contains 16 residues. Germline V gene sequence: CDR1 MNHNS, CDR2 SASEGT. Trimming shortened V by 3 bases and J by 2 bases, and 16 bases separated the two germline ends. In the study's own analysis: The authors estimated nucleated cell counts from reference gene primer amplification. Clones were read by immunoSEQ multiplex PCR, and TCRdb kept only the in-frame ones, dropping some. For V, J and clone size, that table is used; D and trimming come from the DNA. The repertoire holds 250,000 to 300,000 clones, under 90% seen once, with 3.5% to 5% in the top ten.

The sequencing input was PBMCs or T cells enriched from blood (not recorded which). The rearrangement joins TRBV6-1 to TRBJ1-2; D perhaps matches TRBD1 (6 bases). The clonotype comes from a man younger than 45 with acute COVID-19. For the CDR3, the DNA is TGTGCCAGCAGTGAGTGGGGGGGGGCAGCCAACTATGGCTACACCTTC. Translation: CASSEWGGAANYGYTF.